Listed below are T cell receptor beta chains from one sample, sequenced in a study of T cell responses to AZD1222 COVID-19 vaccine. Using immunoSEQ multiplex PCR, the repertoire was profiled, and TCRdb retains in-frame clones only, with some absent. The data hold approximately 210,000 clones, with around 94% observed a single time. Here the sequenced sample was peripheral blood, taken 28 days after the second dose of the MenACWY control vaccine. The receptors derive from an adult who received the MenACWY meningococcal vaccine as a control. CDR3s include the opening cysteine and the closing phenylalanine or tryptophan. D genes are given only for firm matches. Clone size is shown for a subset of rows, as once, few, many or a class of expanded clone.

J gene,V gene,clone size,D gene,CDR3 protein,CDR3 DNA
TRBJ2-1,TRBV7-2,.,.,CASSASGPKNEQFF,TGTGCCAGCAGCGCGTCCGGGCCTAAAAATGAGCAGTTCTTC
TRBJ1-1,TRBV6-2/TRBV6-3,.,.,CASSQDRMNTEAFF,TGTGCCAGCAGTCAGGACAGAATGAACACTGAAGCTTTCTTT
TRBJ2-7,TRBV5-4,.,TRBD1,CASSTGADRGYEQYF,TGTGCCAGCAGCACTGGTGCGGACAGGGGATACGAGCAGTACTTC
TRBJ1-2,TRBV5-4,.,TRBD1,CASSYGQAINYGYTF,TGTGCCAGCAGCTACGGACAGGCGATTAACTATGGCTACACCTTC
TRBJ1-6,TRBV9,.,.,CASSVGADSSPLHF,TGTGCCAGCAGCGTAGGGGCGGACAGTTCACCCCTCCACTTT
TRBJ2-7,TRBV9,.,.,CASSGPFQPDSYEQYF,TGTGCCAGCAGCGGCCCGTTTCAGCCCGATTCCTACGAGCAGTACTTC
TRBJ1-5,TRBV30,.,.,CAWSIYGPGLNNQPQHF,TGTGCCTGGAGTATTTACGGGCCGGGACTGAACAATCAGCCCCAGCATTTT
TRBJ1-2,TRBV6-2/TRBV6-3,.,.,CASSLQAVNYGYTF,TGTGCCAGCAGCTTACAGGCGGTGAACTATGGCTACACCTTC
TRBJ1-5,TRBV18,.,.,CASSPGTSNQPQHF,TGTGCCAGCTCACCCGGGACCAGCAATCAGCCCCAGCATTTT
TRBJ2-7,TRBV9,.,.,CASSTGDTYEQYF,TGTGCCAGCAGCACAGGAGACACCTACGAGCAGTACTTC
TRBJ1-4,TRBV18,.,.,CASSPEIGTYEKLFF,TGTGCCAGCTCACCAGAGATTGGGACATATGAAAAACTGTTTTTT
TRBJ1-5,TRBV19,.,.,CASSSGVGTKGNQPQHF,TGTGCCAGTAGTAGTGGTGTGGGGACGAAAGGCAATCAGCCCCAGCATTTT
TRBJ2-3,TRBV7-3,.,.,CASSLNPTAEGDTQYF,TGTGCCAGCAGCTTAAACCCGACAGCTGAGGGAGATACGCAGTATTTT
TRBJ1-1,TRBV6-5,.,TRBD1,CASSYDRGQTEAFF,TGTGCCAGCAGTTACGACAGGGGGCAGACTGAAGCTTTCTTT
TRBJ1-2,TRBV3-1/TRBV3-2,once,.,CASSPQGSNYGYTF,TGTGCCAGCAGCCCACAGGGCTCTAACTATGGCTACACCTTC
TRBJ1-1,TRBV11-1,.,.,CASSPSGGSSEAFF,TGTGCCAGCAGCCCGTCGGGGGGTTCCTCTGAAGCTTTCTTT
TRBJ2-7,TRBV27,.,.,CASSLSGADPGREQYF,TGTGCCAGCAGTTTATCGGGGGCAGACCCCGGACGCGAGCAGTACTTC
TRBJ2-7,TRBV6-2/TRBV6-3,.,.,CASSYSRLVEYF,TGTGCCAGCAGTTACTCGAGGTTGGTTGAGTACTTC
TRBJ1-5,TRBV21-1,.,.,CASSKGGSRRGGRNQPQHF,TGTGCCAGCAGCAAAGGGGGGAGCCGGCGGGGCGGTCGCAATCAGCCCCAGCATTTT
TRBJ1-1,TRBV19,.,.,CASSWGNTEAFF,TGTGCCAGTAGTTGGGGGAACACTGAAGCTTTCTTT
TRBJ2-7,TRBV7-9,.,.,CASRTTEAYEQYF,TGTGCCAGCAGAACGACAGAAGCCTACGAGCAGTACTTC
TRBJ1-6,TRBV16,.,.,CASSQEGDSPLHF,TGTGCCAGCAGCCAAGAAGGAGATTCACCCCTCCACTTT
TRBJ2-7,TRBV28,.,TRBD2,CASSLKSGLAPVKSYEQYF,TGTGCCAGCAGTTTAAAGTCGGGACTAGCTCCGGTAAAGTCCTACGAGCAGTACTTC
TRBJ1-4,TRBV6-5,.,.,CASSYSGATNEKLFF,TGTGCCAGCAGTTACTCAGGGGCGACTAATGAAAAACTGTTTTTT
TRBJ1-4,TRBV3-1/TRBV3-2,.,TRBD1,CASSPDRGPTNEKLFF,TGTGCCAGCAGCCCCGACAGGGGGCCAACTAATGAAAAACTGTTTTTT
TRBJ1-4,TRBV18,.,.,CASSPPQVQNEKLFF,TGTGCCAGCTCACCACCCCAGGTGCAGAATGAAAAACTGTTTTTT
TRBJ2-1,TRBV20-1,.,.,CSSPRVDEQFF,TGCAGTTCCCCCCGAGTCGATGAGCAGTTCTTC
TRBJ2-3,TRBV24-1,.,.,CATRQEGSTDTQYF,TGTGCCACCCGACAGGAGGGGAGCACAGATACGCAGTATTTT
TRBJ1-1,TRBV27,once,.,CASSLRRTVNTEAFF,TGTGCCAGCAGTTTAAGAAGGACAGTCAACACTGAAGCTTTCTTT
TRBJ2-7,TRBV5-1,.,.,CASSLEGFKYF,TGCGCCAGCAGCTTGGAAGGTTTTAAGTACTTC
TRBJ1-2,TRBV6-5,.,TRBD1,CASSLGQGSSGYTF,TGTGCCAGCAGTCTGGGACAGGGGTCGAGCGGCTACACCTTC
TRBJ2-7,TRBV6-5,.,.,CASSYSSQVSYEQYF,TGTGCCAGCAGTTACTCCTCACAGGTGTCCTACGAGCAGTACTTC
TRBJ1-1,TRBV18,.,TRBD1,CASSGQGTNTEAFF,TGTGCCAGCTCAGGACAGGGGACCAACACTGAAGCTTTCTTT
TRBJ2-1,TRBV12-5,.,.,CASGLVLGQPYNEQFF,TGTGCTAGTGGTTTGGTACTCGGACAACCCTACAATGAGCAGTTCTTC
TRBJ2-7,TRBV28,.,TRBD1,CASSPPTGRFEQYF,TGTGCCAGCAGCCCCCCGACAGGGAGATTCGAGCAGTACTTC
TRBJ1-1,TRBV27,.,TRBD1,CASSQDRVTEAFF,TGTGCCAGCAGCCAGGACAGGGTCACTGAAGCTTTCTTT
TRBJ2-1,TRBV19,.,TRBD2,CASSIGAGAGNEQFF,TGTGCCAGTAGTATAGGGGCGGGAGCGGGGAATGAGCAGTTCTTC